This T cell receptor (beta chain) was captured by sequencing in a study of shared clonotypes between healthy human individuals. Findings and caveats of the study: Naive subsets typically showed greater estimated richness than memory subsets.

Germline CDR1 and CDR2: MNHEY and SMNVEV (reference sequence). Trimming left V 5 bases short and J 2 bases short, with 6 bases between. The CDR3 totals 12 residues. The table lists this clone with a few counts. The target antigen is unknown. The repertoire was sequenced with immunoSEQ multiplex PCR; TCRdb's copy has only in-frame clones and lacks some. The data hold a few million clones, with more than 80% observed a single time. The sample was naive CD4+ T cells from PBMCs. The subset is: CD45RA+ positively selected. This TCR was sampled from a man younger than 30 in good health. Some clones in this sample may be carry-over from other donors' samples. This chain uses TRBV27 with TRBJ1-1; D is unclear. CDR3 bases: TGTGCCAGCAGTGACCCTAACACTGAAGCTTTCTTT. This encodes CASSDPNTEAFF.